This TCR beta chain came from a study of OX40 agonist ivuxolimab in advanced cancers. The germline gives CDR1 SGHTA, CDR2 FQGNSA. This CDR3 has 16 residues. V lost 5 bases, J lost 8 bases, and 11 bases stayed unmatched. Repertoires were generated with immunoSEQ multiplex PCR, while TCRdb's copy carries only in-frame clones and drops some. This table has 60,000 or so clones, approximately 86% appearing once. V usage is TRBV7-2 and J usage is TRBJ2-4; the match to TRBD1 covers 11 bases. Sequencing used CD4+ or CD8+ T cells sorted from blood, obtained in a trial of the OX40 agonist ivuxolimab. The origin of this receptor is an adult with an advanced solid tumor such as melanoma, head and neck, liver or kidney cancer. The CDR3 DNA sequence: TGTGCCAGCAGCCTAAGGACAGGGGGCCAGACACACATTCAGTACTTC. Its protein is CASSLRTGGQTHIQYF. The variable domain in full, with the rest retrieved from reference TRBV7-2 and TRBJ2-4, is GAGVSQSPSNKVTEKGKDVELRCDPISGHTALYWYRQSLGQGLEFLIYFQGNSAPDKSGLPSDRFSAERTGGSVSTLTIQRTQQEDSAVYLCASSLRTGGQTHIQYFGAGTRLSVL.